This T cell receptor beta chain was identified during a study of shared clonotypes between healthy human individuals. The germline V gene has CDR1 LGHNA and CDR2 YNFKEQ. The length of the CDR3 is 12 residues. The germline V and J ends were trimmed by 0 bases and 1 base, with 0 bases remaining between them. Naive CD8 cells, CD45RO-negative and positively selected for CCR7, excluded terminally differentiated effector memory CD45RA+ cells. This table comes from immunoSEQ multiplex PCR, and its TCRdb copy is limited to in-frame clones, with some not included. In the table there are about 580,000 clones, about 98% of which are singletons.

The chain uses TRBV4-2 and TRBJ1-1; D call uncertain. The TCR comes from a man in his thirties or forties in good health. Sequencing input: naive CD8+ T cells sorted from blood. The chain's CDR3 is CASSQENTEAFF. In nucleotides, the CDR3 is TGTGCCAGCAGCCAAGAGAACACTGAAGCTTTCTTT.